The source of this T cell receptor (beta chain) is a study of blood T cell repertoires in COVID-19. Only in-frame clones appear in the TCRdb table, and some are missing; sequencing was by immunoSEQ multiplex PCR. This repertoire shows roughly 500,000 clones, approximately 85% found once; its top ten account for approximately 3.2%. CDR3 length: 14 amino acids. V was shortened by 8 bases and J by 2 bases, with 14 bases between the two germline ends. The V gene's germline CDR1 is MNHEY and CDR2 SVGAGI. The clonotype comes from a human donor in a cohort sampled during active COVID-19. Sequencing was carried out using peripheral blood. V usage is TRBV6-5 and J usage is TRBJ2-3; a weak D match, TRBD1 (6 bases). The DNA for the CDR3 is TGTGCCAGCTTCAGGGGCCAGGACACAGATACGCAGTATTTT. Amino acid sequence: CASFRGQDTDTQYF.